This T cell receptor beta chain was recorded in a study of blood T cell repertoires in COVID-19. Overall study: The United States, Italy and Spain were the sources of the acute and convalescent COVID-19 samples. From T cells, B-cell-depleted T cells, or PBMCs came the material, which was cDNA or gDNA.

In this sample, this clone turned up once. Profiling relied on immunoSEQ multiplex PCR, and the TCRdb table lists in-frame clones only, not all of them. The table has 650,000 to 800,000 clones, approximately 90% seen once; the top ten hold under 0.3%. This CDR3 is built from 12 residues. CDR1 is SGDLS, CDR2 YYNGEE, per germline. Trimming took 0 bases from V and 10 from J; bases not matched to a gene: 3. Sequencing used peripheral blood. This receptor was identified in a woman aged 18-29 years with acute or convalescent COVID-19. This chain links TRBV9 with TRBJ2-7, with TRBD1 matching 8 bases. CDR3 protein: CASSVDRGVQYF. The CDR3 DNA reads TGTGCCAGCAGCGTAGACAGGGGGGTACAGTACTTC.